This is a list of T cell receptor beta chains from one sample in a study of control samples from healthy donors and cancer patients. TCRdb's table, derived via immunoSEQ multiplex PCR, lists solely in-frame clones and lacks some. The sample gives 150,000 to 200,000 clones, 91% of which show up once; about 1.4% is in the top ten. The specimen was blood. These receptors all stem from a woman aged 25 to 45 in good health. Each CDR3 is given with its conserved first and last residue. A D gene is named only where the DNA matches it firmly. The size entry is marked missing in some rows and otherwise reads once, few, many or a size class.

cdr3_length d_call j_call v_call clone_size cdr3_nt cdr3_aa
13 . TRBJ1-1 TRBV18 . TGTGCCAGCTCACCGACGGCGGACACTGAAGCTTTCTTT CASSPTADTEAFF
11 . TRBJ1-1 TRBV29-1 once TGCAGCGGCAGGGGGAACACTGAAGCTTTCTTT CSGRGNTEAFF
16 TRBD1 TRBJ1-1 TRBV5-1 . TGCGCCAGCAGCTTAGGAACCAGGGGGCGTAACACTGAAGCTTTCTTT CASSLGTRGRNTEAFF
16 . TRBJ2-3 TRBV7-9 . TGTGCCAGCAGCTACCTGAGGGGGAGGGGGGCAGATACGCAGTATTTT CASSYLRGRGADTQYF
15 . TRBJ1-5 TRBV19 few TGTGCCAGTAGTATAGATCCGTATAGCAATCAGCCCCAGCATTTT CASSIDPYSNQPQHF
15 TRBD1 TRBJ2-2 TRBV9 . TGTGCCAGCAGCATGACAGGGGGCGTCACCGAGGAGCTGTTTTTT CASSMTGGVTEELFF
13 . TRBJ1-2 TRBV12-3/TRBV12-4 . TGTGCCAGCAGTTTAAACGTAGGGGATGGCTACACCTTC CASSLNVGDGYTF
17 TRBD1 TRBJ2-2 TRBV5-4 . TGTGCCAGCAGCTTGGGCAGGGGGACCGCGAACACCGGGGAGCTGTTTTTT CASSLGRGTANTGELFF
13 . TRBJ2-1 TRBV5-6 . TGTGCCAGCAGCTTGATACAGTTCGATGAGCAGTTCTTC CASSLIQFDEQFF
14 . TRBJ1-5 TRBV28 . TGTGCCAGCAGTTTAGGGGGGAGCAATCAGCCCCAGCATTTT CASSLGGSNQPQHF
14 TRBD1 TRBJ1-2 TRBV7-2 . TGTGCCAGCAGCGTCACAGGGGGAAAATATGGCTACACCTTC CASSVTGGKYGYTF
14 TRBD1 TRBJ1-5 TRBV5-8 . TGTGCCAGCAGCCCCGGGACAGCTGATCAGCCCCAGCATTTT CASSPGTADQPQHF
13 TRBD1 TRBJ1-4 TRBV15 . TGTGCCACCAGCCGGGACAGGGGCGAAAAACTGTTTTTT CATSRDRGEKLFF
13 . TRBJ2-5 TRBV5-1 . TGCGCCAGCAGCTTGGGACTCCAAGAGACCCAGTACTTC CASSLGLQETQYF
13 TRBD1 TRBJ1-2 TRBV5-6 . TGTGCCAGCAGCCCGGGACAGGGTTATGGCTACACCTTC CASSPGQGYGYTF
16 TRBD1 TRBJ2-6 TRBV7-6 . TGTGCCAGCAGCTTCGGGACAGCCTCTGGGGCCAACGTCCTGACTTTC CASSFGTASGANVLTF
11 . TRBJ1-2 TRBV18 . TGTGCCAGCTCATCAGGGGTCGGCTACACCTTC CASSSGVGYTF
16 TRBD2 TRBJ2-5 TRBV7-6 few TGTGCCAGCAGCTTAGAGACTAGCGGGAGGGGTGGGACCCAGTACTTC CASSLETSGRGGTQYF
13 . TRBJ2-7 TRBV9 . TGTGCCAGCAGCGTAGACAGCTCCTACGAGCAGTACTTC CASSVDSSYEQYF
15 TRBD1 TRBJ1-3 TRBV7-6 . TGTGCCAGCAGCCTCTACACAGGGGGTGGAAACACCATATATTTT CASSLYTGGGNTIYF
15 TRBD2 TRBJ2-2 TRBV18 . TGTGCCAGCTCAGGACTAGCGCCGAACACCGGGGAGCTGTTTTTT CASSGLAPNTGELFF
14 TRBD1 TRBJ1-2 TRBV5-1 . TGCGCCAGCAGCCGTACTGCAGGGGGCTATGGCTACACCTTC CASSRTAGGYGYTF
14 TRBD1 TRBJ2-7 TRBV2 . TGTGCCAGCAGTGGGGGGGACAGGGGTTACGAGCAGTACTTC CASSGGDRGYEQYF
13 . TRBJ1-5 TRBV30 . TGTGCCTGGAGTGGGGGGCCCAATCAGCCCCAGCATTTT CAWSGGPNQPQHF
15 TRBD1 TRBJ1-5 TRBV9 . TGTGCCAGCAGCGTAGGGGACAGGGGGAATCAGCCCCAGCATTTT CASSVGDRGNQPQHF
16 TRBD2 TRBJ2-3 TRBV7-9 . TGTGCCAGCAGCGAGCGGACTAGCGGGAGGGCAGATACGCAGTATTTT CASSERTSGRADTQYF
17 TRBD1 TRBJ2-6 TRBV28 . TGTGCCAGCAGATCACAGGGGCCCTACTCTGGGGCCAACGTCCTGACTTTC CASRSQGPYSGANVLTF
15 TRBD2 TRBJ2-3 TRBV7-9 . TGTGCCAGCAGCTTAACAGCGGGGGACACAGATACGCAGTATTTT CASSLTAGDTDTQYF
12 . TRBJ1-1 TRBV9 . TGTGCCAGCAGCGGGGCGGGCACTGAAGCTTTCTTT CASSGAGTEAFF
15 . TRBJ2-1 TRBV5-1 . TGCGCCAGCAGCTTGGTGGCGGGGTCCTACAATGAGCAGTTCTTC CASSLVAGSYNEQFF
14 . TRBJ2-3 TRBV19 . TGTGCCAGTAGTCCCCAGGGGTACACAGATACGCAGTATTTT CASSPQGYTDTQYF
15 TRBD1 TRBJ2-3 TRBV18 . TGTGCCAGCTCACCGCGGGACAGGGGGGCAGATACGCAGTATTTT CASSPRDRGADTQYF
13 . TRBJ2-3 TRBV9 once TGTGCCAGCAGCGTCGGCCGCACAGATACGCAGTATTTT CASSVGRTDTQYF
13 . TRBJ2-3 TRBV7-3 once TGTGCCAGCAGCTTAACGGGAGCAGATACGCAGTATTTT CASSLTGADTQYF
14 . TRBJ1-6 TRBV6-5 once TGTGCCAGCAGTTACGGGATGAATAATTCACCCCTCCACTTT CASSYGMNNSPLHF
14 TRBD1 TRBJ2-7 TRBV6-5 . TGTGCCAGCAGTTGGGACAGGAACTCCTACGAGCAGTACTTC CASSWDRNSYEQYF
13 . TRBJ2-5 TRBV9 . TGTGCCAGCAGCGGTCCCAAGGGGGAGACCCAGTACTTC CASSGPKGETQYF
14 TRBD2 TRBJ2-7 TRBV11-2 . TGTGCCAGCAGCCCCGGGACTAGCGCCTACGAGCAGTACTTC CASSPGTSAYEQYF
12 . TRBJ2-1 TRBV6-6 few TGTGCCAGCAGTTACAGGGCTGGGGAGCAGTTCTTC CASSYRAGEQFF
13 . TRBJ2-2 TRBV25-1 . TGTGCCAGCAGTGACAGGGGTGCCGGGGAGCTGTTTTTT CASSDRGAGELFF